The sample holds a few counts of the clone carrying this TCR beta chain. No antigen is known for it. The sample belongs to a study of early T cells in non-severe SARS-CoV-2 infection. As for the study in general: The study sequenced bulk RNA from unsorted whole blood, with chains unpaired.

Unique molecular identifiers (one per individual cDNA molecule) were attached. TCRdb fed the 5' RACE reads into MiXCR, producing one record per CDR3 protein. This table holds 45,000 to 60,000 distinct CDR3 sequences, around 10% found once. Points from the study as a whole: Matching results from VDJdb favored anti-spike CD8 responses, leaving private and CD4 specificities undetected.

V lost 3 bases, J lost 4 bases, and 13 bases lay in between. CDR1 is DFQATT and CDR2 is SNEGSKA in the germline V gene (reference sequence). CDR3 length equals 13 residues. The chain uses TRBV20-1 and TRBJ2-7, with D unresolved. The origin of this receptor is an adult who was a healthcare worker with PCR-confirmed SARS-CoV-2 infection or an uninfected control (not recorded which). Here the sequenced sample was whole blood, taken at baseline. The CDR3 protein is CSARGGRSYEQYF. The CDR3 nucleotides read TGCAGTGCTAGGGGTGGCAGGTCATACGAGCAGTACTTC.